The 16 T cell receptor beta chains in this list originate from one sample, sequenced in a study of PD-1 blockade in mismatch repair-deficient tumors. Some clones are missing from TCRdb's copy, which holds only in-frame ones; the method was immunoSEQ multiplex PCR. There are over 100,000 clones in the sample; about 74% occur only once, and 4.5% to 5.5% lies in the top ten. Here the sequenced sample was peripheral blood, taken 60 weeks after starting pembrolizumab. The receptors stem from an adult with mismatch repair-deficient cancer.

This chain connects TRBV7-2 to TRBJ1-1; D is ambiguous. Germline assignment: CDR1 SGHTA and CDR2 FQGNSA. V was shortened by 1 base and J by 0 bases, with 6 bases between the two germline ends. The CDR3 sequence is 14 residues long. CDR3 DNA: TGTGCCAGCAGCTTAGACCTTATGAACACTGAAGCTTTCTTT. Protein: CASSLDLMNTEAFF.

This clone was observed a single time. The rearrangement links TRBV25-1 to TRBJ2-3; D is ambiguous. The CDR3 totals 14 residues. V lost 6 bases to trimming and J lost 0 bases, with 10 bases between them. In germline, CDR1 is MGHDK, CDR2 SYGVNS. The CDR3 loop is CASSRTGSTDTQYF. The DNA of the CDR3 is TGTGCCAGCAGCCGGACGGGTAGCACAGATACGCAGTATTTT.

About this clone: A much more abundant neighbour one base away suggests this may be a read error. The V and J genes are TRBV7-2 and TRBJ2-7; D not resolved. CDR1 and CDR2 from the germline V gene are SGHTA and FQGNSA. This CDR3 contains 13 residues. The V end lost 1 base, the J end lost 3 bases, and 7 bases lay between the germline ends. The CDR3 DNA sequence: TGTGCCAGCAGCTTAGGTCACGGCTACGAGCAGTACTTC. Protein: CASSLGHGYEQYF.

The rearrangement joins TRBV19 to TRBJ2-7; TRBD2 agrees at 9 bases. Per the germline V gene, CDR1 is LNHDA and CDR2 is SQIVND (reference sequence). V lost 6 bases, J lost 3 bases, and 15 bases stayed unmatched. CDR3 length: 17 amino acids. CDR3 loop: CASSPNVGSSGIYEQYF. The CDR3 DNA sequence: TGTGCCAGTAGCCCAAACGTTGGGTCTAGCGGGATCTACGAGCAGTACTTC.

This sequence joins TRBV2 and TRBJ1-2, with 8 bases fitting TRBD1. The CDR3 consists of 12 residues. J was trimmed by 6 bases and V by 5 bases; bases with no gene match: 2. CDR1 is SNHLY and CDR2 is FYNNEI in the germline V gene. This chain's CDR3 is CASSTTGDGYTF. CDR3 coding DNA: TGTGCCAGCAGTACGACAGGGGATGGCTACACCTTC.

The gene calls are TRBV12-5 and TRBJ1-1; maybe TRBD1 (6 bases). The CDR3 runs 14 residues. CDR1 and CDR2 (germline): LGHNT, FRNRAP. Trimming removed 1 base at V and 10 bases at J, with 16 bases between. CDR3 sequence (DNA): TGTGCTAGTGGTTTGGGGGCTGGGGGCAATCGAGCTTTCTTT. Translated, it gives CASGLGAGGNRAFF.

The CDR3, as DNA: TGTGCTAGTGGTCCCTCCGGGACGGTCTACGAGCAGTACTTC. It translates to CASGPSGTVYEQYF. The genes are TRBV12-5 and TRBJ2-7; D may be TRBD1 or TRBD2 (5 bases each). V was pared by 5 bases and J by 3 bases, with 14 bases between. The CDR3 has 14 residues. Germline CDR1 LGHNT, CDR2 FRNRAP.

This clone has just a few counts. The chain has TRBV19 and TRBJ2-5; 11 bases are shared with TRBD1. V lost 6 bases to trimming and J lost 4 bases; unmatched junction nucleotides: 10. This CDR3 is 16 amino acids long. Germline assignment: CDR1 LNHDA and CDR2 SQIVND (reference sequence). CDR3 sequence: CASSTIPGQGGETQYF. The CDR3 region has the DNA TGTGCCAGTAGCACCATCCCGGGACAGGGGGGAGAGACCCAGTACTTC.

The CDR3 is CASSLGTSGIPEQYF. CDR3 nucleotides: TGTGCCAGCAGCTTAGGGACTAGCGGAATACCCGAGCAGTACTTC. This sequence joins TRBV7-8 and TRBJ2-7; the match to TRBD2 covers 10 bases. V dropped 1 base and J dropped 6; count of bases not matched to a gene: 6. Germline V gene sequence: CDR1 SGHVS, CDR2 FQNEAQ. This CDR3 contains 15 residues.

The chain couples TRBV18 to TRBJ1-2; TRBD1 might be the D (5 bases). Per germline, CDR1 KGHSH and CDR2 LQKENI. With 5 bases removed from V and 3 bases from J, the gap between germline ends came to 10 bases. The CDR3 sequence is 13 residues long. DNA for the CDR3: TGTGCCAGCTCAGAGGACAATGACTATGGCTACACCTTC. The encoded protein is CASSEDNDYGYTF.

V gene TRBV9 combines with J gene TRBJ1-1; unclear D gene. The ends were cut back, 4 bases at V and 0 bases at J, with 13 bases in the middle. The germline CDR1 and CDR2 sequences are SGDLS and YYNGEE. The CDR3 is 15 amino acids. CDR3 sequence reads: CASSPRTGMNTEAFF. CDR3 DNA: TGTGCCAGCAGCCCTCGGACGGGGATGAACACTGAAGCTTTCTTT. Complete variable domain (other parts from reference TRBV9 and TRBJ1-1): DSGVTQTPKHLITATGQRVTLRCSPRSGDLSVYWYQQSLDQGLQFLIQYYNGEERAKGNILERFSAQQFPDLHSELNLSSLELGDSALYFCASSPRTGMNTEAFFGQGTRLTVV.

V gene TRBV5-6 combines with J gene TRBJ2-3, with D possibly being TRBD2 (6 bases). V lost 0 bases and J lost 4, with 12 bases in between. The germline gives CDR1 SGHDT, CDR2 YYEEEE. The CDR3 covers 15 residues. The CDR3 DNA sequence: TGTGCCAGCAGCTTGGGACTAGTAACCTCAGATACGCAGTATTTT. It is translated as CASSLGLVTSDTQYF.

The V and J genes are TRBV14 and TRBJ1-2; TRBD1 might be the D (5 bases). CDR3 length equals 16 residues. CDR1 is SGHDN, CDR2 FVKESK, per germline. V was pared by 1 base and J by 4 bases, with 16 bases between. The chain's CDR3 is CASSQVAGIQVYGYTF. CDR3 bases: TGTGCCAGCAGCCAAGTCGCAGGGATCCAAGTCTATGGCTACACCTTC. The complete variable domain, with remaining parts taken from reference TRBV14 and TRBJ1-2, reads EAGVTQFPSHSVIEKGQTVTLRCDPISGHDNLYWYRRVMGKEIKFLLHFVKESKQDESGMPNNRFLAERTGGTYSTLKVQPAELEDSGVYFCASSQVAGIQVYGYTFGSGTRLTVV.

The V and J genes are TRBV19 and TRBJ2-1, with TRBD2 identical over 14 bases. The germline V gene encodes CDR1 LNHDA and CDR2 SQIVND (reference sequence). The CDR3 runs to 16 residues. The junction had 5 bases not matched to a gene; V was cut back by 6 bases and J by 4 bases. CDR3: CASSNRLAGGYNEQFF. CDR3 sequence (DNA): TGTGCCAGTAGCAACCGACTAGCGGGAGGGTACAATGAGCAGTTCTTC.

The chain has TRBV5-1 and TRBJ2-5, with D possibly TRBD1 on 6 matching bases. The CDR3 is 16 amino acids. V was trimmed by 4 bases and J by 4 bases, leaving 20 bases between them. Per germline, CDR1 SGHRS and CDR2 YFSETQ. The chain's CDR3 is CASSLEGRGGRETQYF. The CDR3 region has the DNA TGCGCCAGCAGCCTGGAAGGGAGAGGGGGAAGAGAGACCCAGTACTTC.

The genes are TRBV9 and TRBJ2-5, with 11 positions matching TRBD2. The CDR3 is 19 residues long. CDR1 is SGDLS and CDR2 is YYNGEE in the germline V gene. V lost 1 base and J lost 4; bases outside the gene matches: 15. As DNA, the CDR3 is TGTGCCAGCAGCGTAAAGGCCCCACTAGCGGGAGAAGAGGTAGAGACCCAGTACTTC. Amino acids: CASSVKAPLAGEEVETQYF. Looking up the rest from reference TRBV9 and TRBJ2-5 gives the full variable domain: DSGVTQTPKHLITATGQRVTLRCSPRSGDLSVYWYQQSLDQGLQFLIQYYNGEERAKGNILERFSAQQFPDLHSELNLSSLELGDSALYFCASSVKAPLAGEEVETQYFGPGTRLLVL.